This entry lists 3 T cell receptor beta chains sequenced from one sample in a study of T cell clonotyping in hematopoietic cell transplantation. Sequencing was performed with immunoSEQ multiplex PCR; in TCRdb, only in-frame clones are kept and a portion is missing. This sample yields tens of thousands of clones, of which 75% to 90% are seen a single time; around 2.9% belongs to the top ten. Time point here: recipient sample about 28 days before transplant, after cytoreduction. Sample: peripheral blood mononuclear cells, taken before stem cell transplant. The receptors here all came from a man aged 55-75 years with acute myeloid leukemia. Some clones in this sample may be carry-over from other donors' samples.

The chain joins TRBV29-1 to TRBJ2-3; D is unresolved. CDR1 and CDR2 (germline): SQVTM, ANQGSEA. This CDR3 contains 13 residues. V lost 6 bases, J lost 0 bases, and 10 bases lay in between. The CDR3 nucleotides are TGCAGCGTCGGAGCATATAGCACAGATACGCAGTATTTT. The encoded protein is CSVGAYSTDTQYF.

This rearrangement joins TRBV19 to TRBJ1-6; D is ambiguous. Germline V gives CDR1 LNHDA, CDR2 SQIVND (reference sequence). The V gene lost 3 bases and the J gene lost 7 bases, with 10 bases spanning the gap. CDR3 size: 14 residues. The CDR3 is CASSIGRINSPLHF. In DNA form, the CDR3 reads TGTGCCAGTAGTATTGGTCGGATCAATTCACCCCTCCACTTT. Filled out from reference TRBV19 and TRBJ1-6, the complete variable domain reads DGGITQSPKYLFRKEGQNVTLSCEQNLNHDAMYWYRQDPGQGLRLIYYSQIVNDFQKGDIAEGYSVSREKKESFPLTVTSAQKNPTAFYLCASSIGRINSPLHFGNGTRLTVT.

V usage is TRBV2 and J usage is TRBJ1-2; D ambiguous. The germline V gene has CDR1 SNHLY and CDR2 FYNNEI. V was trimmed by 7 bases and J by 4 bases, leaving 10 bases between them. There are 12 residues in the CDR3. The DNA of the CDR3 is TGTGCCAGCACCCCGGGTACCTATGGCTACACCTTC. The encoded protein is CASTPGTYGYTF.